Following are 15 T cell receptor beta chains from one sample sequenced in a study of vaccination and CD4 T cells after COVID-19. These receptors are not linked to any known antigen. Sample time point: late sampling 161 to 241 days after vaccination in a few convalescent patients. Treatment denoted: approximately nine-day PBMC culture with coronavirus spike peptide pools or control peptides (ViraFEST assay). CD4+ T cells that had been cultured provided DNA sequenced with the Oncomine TCR Beta short-read assay. One entry per CDR3 protein results from TCRdb running MiXCR on the PCR reads. The data contain around 30,000 distinct CDR3 sequences, about 35% of them singletons. The sample in question was CD4+ T cells from blood, cultured in vitro, obtained about 7 months after SARS-CoV-2 vaccination. The receptors originated from a human donor who had recovered from COVID-19.

This rearrangement joins TRBV12-3 or TRBV12-4 to TRBJ2-5; D gene uncertain. The CDR3 is made up of 14 amino acids. V gave up 4 bases and J gave up 2 bases, with 11 bases separating them. CDR3 bases: TGTGCCAGCAGTTGGGTTGGCGTGCAAGAGACCCAGTACTTC. Protein: CASSWVGVQETQYF.

This clonotype was picked up a small number of times. This sequence joins TRBV27 and TRBJ2-2; D possibly uses TRBD1 or TRBD2 (5 bases each). The germline V gene encodes CDR1 MNHEY and CDR2 SMNVEV (reference sequence). Trimming stripped 2 bases from V and 3 bases from J, with 7 bases between. CDR3 length: 14 residues. CDR3 sequence (DNA): TGTGCCAGCAGTTTAGAGGGGTACACCGGGGAGCTGTTTTTT. It codes for CASSLEGYTGELFF.

The chain joins TRBV27 to TRBJ2-3; D not resolved. Germline CDR1 is MNHEY and CDR2 is SMNVEV (reference sequence). Trimming removed 6 bases at V and 2 bases at J, with 6 bases between. There are 12 residues in the CDR3. In DNA form, the CDR3 reads TGTGCCAGCAGGACTTACACAGATACGCAGTATTTT. This gives the protein CASRTYTDTQYF.

The rearrangement uses TRBV20-1 and TRBJ2-3, with D possibly TRBD2 on 6 matching bases. CDR3 size: 14 residues. Germline loops: CDR1 DFQATT, CDR2 SNEGSKA (reference sequence). V was shortened by 4 bases and J by 6 bases, with 17 bases between the two germline ends. In nucleotides, the CDR3 is TGCAGTGCTACCGGGACTCCCCGTGGGGATACGCAGTATTTT. Translating it yields CSATGTPRGDTQYF.

This clonotype showed up just a few times. The rearrangement joins TRBV20-1 to TRBJ1-5; no reliable D call. Trimming left V 5 bases short and J 0 bases short, with 14 bases between. This CDR3 comprises 15 residues. Germline assignment: CDR1 DFQATT and CDR2 SNEGSKA (reference sequence). CDR3 region: CSAYSRTISNQPQHF. Here the CDR3 DNA reads TGCAGTGCTTACTCTCGGACCATTAGCAATCAGCCCCAGCATTTT.

The rearrangement uses TRBV6-2 or TRBV6-3 and TRBJ2-3; 13 nucleotides align to TRBD2. After removal of 5 bases from V and 4 bases from J, the junction contained 6 bases not matched to a gene. Germline CDR1 reads MNHEY; CDR2 reads SVGEGT. The CDR3 consists of 16 residues. The CDR3 nucleotides read TGTGCCAGCAGTCGGAGACTAGCGGGAGGACCAGATACGCAGTATTTT. Translating gives CASSRRLAGGPDTQYF.

V and J are TRBV20-1 and TRBJ2-3; D is possibly TRBD2 (6 bases). Deletions cut 0 bases from V and 2 bases from J, with 15 bases between. The V gene's germline CDR1 is DFQATT and CDR2 SNEGSKA (reference sequence). The CDR3 contains 16 residues. The CDR3: CSAREGEESSTDTQYF. The CDR3 DNA is TGCAGTGCTAGAGAAGGGGAGGAGTCCTCCACAGATACGCAGTATTTT.

The rearrangement links TRBV20-1 to TRBJ2-1; no clear D. The V gene lost 3 bases and the J gene lost 3 bases, with 12 bases spanning the gap. The CDR3 runs 14 residues. Germline V CDR1 and CDR2: DFQATT, SNEGSKA (reference sequence). CDR3 loop: CSASGLLDYNEQFF. The DNA of the CDR3 is TGCAGTGCTAGTGGATTACTTGACTACAATGAGCAGTTCTTC.

This clonotype has only a few counts. The rearrangement joins TRBV28 to TRBJ1-1, with no clear D. V dropped 5 bases and J dropped 3 bases, with 10 bases sitting between them. CDR3 length: 13 amino acids. Germline-derived CDR1 and CDR2 are MDHEN and SYDVKM. The CDR3 spells CASSLRGDTEAFF. CDR3 in DNA: TGTGCCAGCAGTCTGAGAGGTGACACTGAAGCTTTCTTT.

This chain uses TRBV15 with TRBJ2-2; 8 positions agree with TRBD1. The CDR3 covers 21 residues. From germline, CDR1 is LNHNV and CDR2 YYDKDF (reference sequence). With 2 bases clipped from V and 1 base from J, the junction kept 18 bases outside the gene matches. DNA for the CDR3: TGTGCCACCAGCAGACGCTTATCAGGACAGGGCGATGCACGGAACACCGGGGAGCTGTTTTTT. This codes for CATSRRLSGQGDARNTGELFF.

The chain links TRBV6-1 to TRBJ1-1; D gene unclear. CDR3 size: 12 residues. CDR1 and CDR2 from the germline V gene are MNHNS and SASEGT. With 6 bases removed from V and 5 bases from J, the gap between germline ends came to 10 bases. CDR3 bases: TGTGCCAGCAGCCAGAGTGGTACTGAAGCTTTCTTT. This translates into CASSQSGTEAFF.

The chain joins TRBV6-1 to TRBJ1-2, with 7 positions matching TRBD1. CDR3 length equals 13 residues. The germline gives CDR1 MNHNS, CDR2 SASEGT. The V and J ends lost 6 bases and 8 bases, in that order; junction bases with no gene match: 9. Here the CDR3 DNA reads TGTGCCAGCAGGGCGACAGGGTTGAACGGCTACACCTTC. It codes for CASRATGLNGYTF.

This clonotype was counted between two and nine times. V gene TRBV24-1 combines with J gene TRBJ2-7, with D perhaps matching TRBD2 (5 bases). The CDR3 covers 13 residues. Germline CDR1 reads KGHDR; CDR2 reads SFDVKD. The V and J ends lost 3 bases and 7 bases respectively, with 12 bases between them. The DNA for the CDR3 is TGTGCCACCAGTGATCCCGGGGTTAAGGAGCAGTACTTC. Encoded protein: CATSDPGVKEQYF.

The chain couples TRBV19 to TRBJ2-7; D is unresolved. CDR3 length: 11 residues. CDR1 and CDR2 (germline): LNHDA, SQIVND (reference sequence). V shed 5 bases and J shed 4 bases, with 6 bases lying between them. The CDR3 protein is CASSSKYEQYF. CDR3 bases: TGTGCCAGTAGTTCGAAATACGAGCAGTACTTC.

The gene calls are TRBV24-1 and TRBJ2-5, with TRBD2 matching over 15 bases. The J segment lost 5 bases and the V segment lost 6 bases, leaving 9 bases of the junction unmatched. CDR1 is KGHDR, CDR2 SFDVKD, per germline. This CDR3 is built from 17 residues. The CDR3 protein is CATSFGGLAGGAETQYF. The DNA of the CDR3 is TGTGCCACCAGTTTCGGCGGACTAGCGGGAGGGGCGGAGACCCAGTACTTC.